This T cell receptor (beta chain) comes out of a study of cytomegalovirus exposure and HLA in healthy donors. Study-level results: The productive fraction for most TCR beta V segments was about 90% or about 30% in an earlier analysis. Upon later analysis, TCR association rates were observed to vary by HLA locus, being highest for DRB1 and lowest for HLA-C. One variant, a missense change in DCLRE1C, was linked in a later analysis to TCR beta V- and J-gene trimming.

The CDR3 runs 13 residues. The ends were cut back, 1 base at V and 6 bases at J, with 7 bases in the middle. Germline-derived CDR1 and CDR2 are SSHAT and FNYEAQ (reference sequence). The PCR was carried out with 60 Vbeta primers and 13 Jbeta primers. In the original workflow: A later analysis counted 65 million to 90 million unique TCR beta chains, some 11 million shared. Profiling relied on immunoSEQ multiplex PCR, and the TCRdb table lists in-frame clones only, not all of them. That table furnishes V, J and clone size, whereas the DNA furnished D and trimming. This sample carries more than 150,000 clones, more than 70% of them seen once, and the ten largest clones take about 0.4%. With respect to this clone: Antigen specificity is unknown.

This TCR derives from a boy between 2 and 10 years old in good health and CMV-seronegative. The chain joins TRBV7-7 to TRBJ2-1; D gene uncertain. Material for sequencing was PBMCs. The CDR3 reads CASSLDSSNEQFF. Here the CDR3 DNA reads TGTGCCAGCAGCTTAGACTCGTCCAATGAGCAGTTCTTC.